These 19 T cell receptor beta chains share one sample of origin, sequenced in a study of cytomegalovirus exposure and HLA in healthy donors. Primers: 60 Vbeta forward and 13 Jbeta reverse. Repertoires were generated with immunoSEQ multiplex PCR, while TCRdb's copy carries only in-frame clones and drops some. Its listing shows approximately 60,000 clones. The sample consisted of PBMCs. The receptors were sampled from a man between 25 and 39 years old in good health and CMV-seropositive.

This chain uses TRBV6-1 with TRBJ1-5; 7 bases are shared with TRBD1. V trimming: 2 bases; J trimming: 2 bases; junction bases outside the gene matches: 12. Germline V gene sequence: CDR1 MNHNS, CDR2 SASEGT. This CDR3 is built from 18 residues. CDR3 sequence (DNA): TGTGCCAGCAGTGAACCTCCTAACTACAGGGGTGGCAATCAGCCCCAGCATTTT. It specifies CASSEPPNYRGGNQPQHF.

As regards this clone: The junction departs from the called germline gene at one end, perhaps through a read error. V and J are TRBV7-7 and TRBJ2-5, with 10 nucleotides matching TRBD2. The length of the CDR3 is 15 residues. Per germline, CDR1 SSHAT and CDR2 FNYEAQ (reference sequence). The CDR3 region is CASSSLAGAQETQYF. In nucleotides, the CDR3 is TGTGCTAGCAGCTCGCTAGCGGGGGCCCAAGAGACCCAGTACTTC.

This rearrangement joins TRBV11-3 to TRBJ2-7, with TRBD1 identical over 7 bases. CDR3 size: 15 residues. CDR1 and CDR2 (germline): SGHNT, YENEEA. V trimming: 2 bases; J trimming: 3 bases; junction bases outside the gene matches: 7. CDR3 DNA: TGTGCCAGCAGCTTACCCAGGGGGTCCAACTACGAGCAGTACTTC. This translates into CASSLPRGSNYEQYF.

The chain has TRBV2 and TRBJ2-7; possible D gene TRBD2, 5 bases. V lost 5 bases to trimming and J lost 6 bases, with 23 bases between them. Germline CDR1 SNHLY, CDR2 FYNNEI. This CDR3 comprises 16 residues. The CDR3 DNA sequence: TGTGCCAGCAGTTTAAGTTTCAGCGACCGGGGAGCCGAGCAGTACTTC. Its translation: CASSLSFSDRGAEQYF.

The rearrangement uses TRBV6-5 and TRBJ1-4, with 10 bases identical to TRBD1. V gave up 0 bases and J gave up 10 bases; unmatched junction bases: 5. CDR3 length: 15 amino acids. Germline CDR1 reads MNHEY; CDR2 reads SVGAGI. CDR3 region: CASSYSGTGVGKLFF. In nucleotides, the CDR3 is TGTGCCAGCAGTTACTCTGGGACAGGGGTGGGAAAACTGTTTTTT.

V and J are TRBV23-1 and TRBJ2-3, with D tentatively TRBD2 (5 bases). TRBV23-1 is an open reading frame, and its role is uncertain. V was shortened by 8 bases and J by 3 bases, with 9 bases between the two germline ends. The CDR3 is 12 amino acids. The CDR3 loop reads CASDPGTDTQYF. CDR3 in DNA: TGCGCCAGCGATCCGGGGACAGATACGCAGTATTTT.

The chain recombines TRBV27 with TRBJ2-3, with D uncertain. Trimming stripped 6 bases from V and 3 bases from J, with 10 bases between. CDR1 and CDR2 (germline): MNHEY, SMNVEV (reference sequence). The CDR3 runs 13 residues. The CDR3 nucleotides read TGTGCCAGCAGACCTGACGGGACAGATACGCAGTATTTT. Amino acids: CASRPDGTDTQYF.

V gene TRBV5-1 combines with J gene TRBJ2-2; D perhaps matches TRBD1 (5 bases). This CDR3 is built from 15 residues. Between the trimmed V and J ends, which lost 1 base and 4 bases, there was a span of 11 bases. Germline CDR1 and CDR2: SGHRS and YFSETQ. The DNA for the CDR3 is TGCGCCAGCAGCTTGTCAGGGCCAAGCACCGGGGAGCTGTTTTTT. Amino acids: CASSLSGPSTGELFF.

The chain couples TRBV5-1 to TRBJ2-5; 7 nucleotides line up with TRBD2. This CDR3 has 15 residues. CDR1 and CDR2 from the germline V gene are SGHRS and YFSETQ. With V trimmed by 4 bases and J by 2 bases, 8 bases remained unmatched. CDR3 bases: TGCGCCAGCAGCATCGTGGCGGGGGTACAAGAGACCCAGTACTTC. Translating it yields CASSIVAGVQETQYF.

The chain couples TRBV11-1 to TRBJ2-1; D is perhaps TRBD2 (5 bases). The CDR3 covers 18 residues. The V gene lost 5 bases and the J gene lost 5 bases, with 25 bases spanning the gap. Germline V CDR1 and CDR2: SGHAT, FQDESV (reference sequence). The CDR3 loop is CASSLELALSPPDNEQFF. CDR3 coding DNA: TGTGCCAGCAGCCTTGAGCTAGCTTTGTCCCCGCCGGACAATGAGCAGTTCTTC.

The chain has TRBV6-1 and TRBJ2-5, with D unresolved. Germline V lookup: CDR1 MNHNS, CDR2 SASEGT. The ends were cut back, 4 bases at V and 2 bases at J, with 8 bases in the middle. The CDR3 sequence is 13 residues long. CDR3 residues: CASSGRQQETQYF. The CDR3 DNA is TGTGCCAGCAGTGGGCGGCAACAAGAGACCCAGTACTTC.

The chain recombines TRBV6-4 with TRBJ2-1; 7 bases match TRBD1. The CDR3 length is 15 residues. V lost 0 bases to trimming and J lost 5 bases; unmatched junction nucleotides: 4. Germline CDR1 and CDR2: MRHNA and SNTAGT. This CDR3 is CASSDSGGNDNEQFF. CDR3 nucleotide sequence: TGTGCCAGCAGTGACTCAGGGGGCAACGACAATGAGCAGTTCTTC.

The gene calls are TRBV6-4 and TRBJ2-7; 9 nucleotides align to TRBD2. The CDR3 contains 13 residues. Germline V CDR1 and CDR2: MRHNA, SNTAGT. Germline trimming cut 4 bases from V and 7 bases from J; bases unmatched to any gene: 5. The CDR3 nucleotides read TGTGCCAGCAGTGTTATAGCGGGAGAGGAGCAGTACTTC. Translated, it gives CASSVIAGEEQYF.

This chain uses TRBV19 with TRBJ2-6, with 8 bases matching TRBD1. Unmatched junction bases numbered 3, after V lost 6 bases and J lost 2 bases. The CDR3 covers 15 residues. Germline CDR1 LNHDA, CDR2 SQIVND (reference sequence). The CDR3 DNA reads as TGTGCCAGTAGCATACAGGGGGCTGGGGCCAACGTCCTGACTTTC. Amino acid sequence: CASSIQGAGANVLTF. The full variable domain, in which reference TRBV19 and TRBJ2-6 provide the parts outside the CDR3, is DGGITQSPKYLFRKEGQNVTLSCEQNLNHDAMYWYRQDPGQGLRLIYYSQIVNDFQKGDIAEGYSVSREKKESFPLTVTSAQKNPTAFYLCASSIQGAGANVLTFGAGSRLTVL.

The chain combines TRBV6-1 with TRBJ2-3; unclear D gene. The CDR3 has 14 residues. Trimming took 5 bases from V and 0 from J, leaving 9 bases between them. The V gene's germline CDR1 is MNHNS and CDR2 SASEGT. CDR3 in amino acids: CASSRQASTDTQYF. As DNA, the CDR3 is TGTGCCAGCAGTCGGCAGGCTAGCACAGATACGCAGTATTTT.

V usage is TRBV10-3 and J usage is TRBJ1-4; D unresolved. This CDR3 comprises 17 residues. Germline lookup yields CDR1 ENHRY and CDR2 SYGVKD. V lost 3 bases and J lost 3, with 17 bases in between. Here the CDR3 DNA reads TGTGCCATCAGTGATTTAGAGGCGTTAAGCCCTAATGAAAAACTGTTTTTT. Amino acid sequence: CAISDLEALSPNEKLFF.

DNA for the CDR3: TGTGCCAGCAGCTTCGGGAAATCCACCTACGAGCAGTACTTC. It is translated as CASSFGKSTYEQYF. The chain employs TRBV11-2 and TRBJ2-7, with a possible D match to TRBD2 (5 bases). Germline V gene lookup returns CDR1 SGHAT and CDR2 FQNNGV. The length of the CDR3 is 14 residues. Deletions cut 3 bases from V and 2 bases from J, with 11 bases between.

The chain uses TRBV10-2 and TRBJ2-7; the D gene is possibly TRBD2 (6 bases). The CDR3 contains 15 residues. Trimming stripped 4 bases from V and 4 bases from J, with 17 bases between. CDR1 is WSHSY, CDR2 SAAADI, per germline. The CDR3 DNA reads as TGCGCCAGCAGTGCCGGCAGGACTACCTCGTACGAGCAGTACTTC. It is translated as CASSAGRTTSYEQYF.

The V and J genes are TRBV6-1 and TRBJ2-5; weak D call: TRBD2 (5 bases). Germline values: CDR1 MNHNS, CDR2 SASEGT. This CDR3 is 17 amino acids long. V lost 0 bases and J lost 4, with 18 bases in between. CDR3 region: CASSEAHLGSSRETQYF. CDR3 bases: TGTGCCAGCAGTGAAGCGCATCTAGGGAGTAGTCGAGAGACCCAGTACTTC.